These 19 T cell receptor beta chains share one sample of origin, sequenced in a study of CD8 T cell repertoires and HIV-1 epitope variants. These receptors lack a known antigen. This table comes from immunoSEQ multiplex PCR, and its TCRdb copy is limited to in-frame clones, with some not included. The profile shows 4,900 or so clones, around 63% of them singletons. The sample comprised cultured CD8+ T cells derived from PBMCs. The origin of the receptors is a male donor with HIV.

The J gene is TRBJ2-2, the V gene TRBV7-6; D might be TRBD1 (6 bases). Germline V lookup: CDR1 SGHVS, CDR2 FNYEAQ. This CDR3 contains 13 residues. V lost 5 bases and J 7 bases, leaving 11 bases between the germline ends. The CDR3 region is CASSQGIGGELFF. DNA of the CDR3: TGTGCCAGCAGCCAGGGGATTGGCGGGGAGCTGTTTTTT.

The chain has TRBV9 and TRBJ2-3; D remains ambiguous. The CDR3 has 13 amino acids. The V gene lost 4 bases and the J gene lost 5 bases, with 11 bases spanning the gap. Per the germline V gene, CDR1 is SGDLS and CDR2 is YYNGEE. The CDR3 here is CASSSIPEDTQYF. The CDR3 DNA is TGTGCCAGCAGCTCGATCCCAGAAGATACGCAGTATTTT.

For this clone: The junction differs from germline at one of its ends, possibly a read error. The chain joins TRBV7-8 to TRBJ1-2, with D unresolved. CDR1 and CDR2 from the germline V gene are SGHVS and FQNEAQ. CDR3 length equals 16 residues. The CDR3 here is CASSQDPPDLDYGYTF. The CDR3 bases are TGCGCCAGCAGCCAAGATCCCCCAGACTTGGACTATGGCTACACCTTC.

The chain joins TRBV4-3 to TRBJ1-1, with TRBD1 matching 8 bases. This CDR3 contains 15 residues. V was clipped by 4 bases and J by 5 bases; unmatched bases: 9. From germline, CDR1 is LGHNA and CDR2 YSLEER. This CDR3 is CASSLTDRVRTEAFF. For the CDR3, the DNA is TGCGCCAGCAGCCTTACGGACAGGGTAAGAACTGAAGCTTTCTTT.

A single count supports this clone. The rearrangement joins TRBV9 to TRBJ1-6, with D possibly TRBD1 on 6 matching bases. V was cut by 4 bases and J by 4 bases, with 12 bases left in between. This CDR3 region has 15 residues. CDR1 and CDR2 from the germline V gene are SGDLS and YYNGEE. CDR3 amino acids: CASSPGTFYNSPLHF. The CDR3 coding sequence is TGTGCCAGCAGCCCCGGGACATTTTATAATTCACCCCTCCACTTT.

As regards this clone: One junction end disagrees with the germline gene, perhaps due to a read error. This chain connects TRBV7-2 to TRBJ1-2; no reliable D call. CDR1 and CDR2 from the germline V gene are SGHTA and FQGNSA. The CDR3 spans 16 residues. The CDR3 is CASSQDPVELDYGYTF. CDR3 DNA sequence: TGCGCCAGCAGCCAAGATCCCGTCGAACTCGACTATGGCTACACCTTC.

CDR3 protein: CASSIVQGENEQFF. CDR3 in DNA: TGTGCCAGTAGTATAGTTCAGGGTGAAAATGAGCAGTTCTTC. The chain carries TRBV19 and TRBJ2-1; maybe TRBD1 (5 bases). The germline CDR1 and CDR2 sequences are LNHDA and SQIVND (reference sequence). The CDR3 spans 14 residues. V was clipped by 1 base and J by 7 bases, with 11 bases between them.

The count of this clone is one. The chain has TRBV10-3 and TRBJ1-1; no clear D gene. Per germline, CDR1 ENHRY and CDR2 SYGVKD. V gave up 3 bases and J gave up 3 bases, with 23 bases separating them. CDR3 length equals 18 residues. CDR3 DNA sequence: TGTGCCATCAGTGACTCCCCCTTTCGAAAAAGGGCGGACACTGAAGCTTTCTTT. Residues: CAISDSPFRKRADTEAFF.

CDR3 protein: CASSLQGGEQFF. In DNA form, the CDR3 reads TGTGCCAGCAGTTTACAGGGAGGTGAGCAGTTCTTC. The chain is built from TRBV28 and TRBJ2-1, with D possibly being TRBD2 (6 bases). Germline V gives CDR1 MDHEN, CDR2 SYDVKM. V lost 2 bases and J lost 9, with 8 bases in between. The CDR3 length is 12 residues.

This chain uses TRBV4-1 with TRBJ2-6; 8 nucleotides agree with TRBD2. Germline CDR1 reads MGHRA; CDR2 reads YSYEKL. The CDR3 totals 18 residues. The V segment lost 3 bases and the J segment 0 bases; nucleotides outside the gene matches: 7. CDR3 in amino acids: CASSHASGLNSGANVLTF. CDR3 bases: TGCGCCAGCAGCCATGCTAGCGGGCTCAACTCTGGGGCCAACGTCCTGACTTTC.

The V and J genes are TRBV28 and TRBJ1-5; D is ambiguous. From germline, CDR1 is MDHEN and CDR2 SYDVKM. V was pared by 7 bases and J by 0 bases, with 13 bases between. The CDR3 loop spans 15 amino acids. CDR3 bases: TGTGCCAGCACCCCTCTGGAGTATAGCAATCAGCCCCAGCATTTT. It translates to CASTPLEYSNQPQHF.

V is TRBV27 and J is TRBJ2-7; 9 bases line up with TRBD1. Losses at the gene ends were 3 bases for V and 7 bases for J; bases not matched to a gene: 16. The CDR3 is 17 amino acids. CDR1 and CDR2 (germline): MNHEY, SMNVEV (reference sequence). The CDR3 protein is CASSFREGQGISWEQYF. CDR3 sequence (DNA): TGTGCCAGCAGTTTTAGGGAGGGACAGGGAATCTCCTGGGAGCAGTACTTC.

V gene TRBV28 combines with J gene TRBJ1-5, with D perhaps TRBD1 (5 bases). V was clipped by 3 bases and J by 0 bases, with 9 bases between them. CDR3 length: 15 amino acids. CDR1 is MDHEN, CDR2 SYDVKM, per germline. The CDR3: CASSFPGTSNQPQHF. The CDR3 DNA sequence: TGTGCCAGCAGTTTCCCCGGGACTAGCAATCAGCCCCAGCATTTT.

The chain is built from TRBV25-1 and TRBJ2-4; D perhaps matches TRBD1 (6 bases). The CDR3 is made up of 15 amino acids. The V gene's germline CDR1 is MGHDK and CDR2 SYGVNS. Trimming removed 4 bases at V and 7 bases at J, with 17 bases between. In DNA, the CDR3 is TGTGCCAGCAGTGGGAAGGACAGCGTTGGTAACATTCAGTACTTC. This sequence encodes CASSGKDSVGNIQYF.

In this sample, this clone turned up a few times. The CDR3 DNA is TGTGCCAGCAGTTTAGTAGGGGGCAAAACTGAAGCTTTCTTT. As protein: CASSLVGGKTEAFF. V is TRBV28 and J is TRBJ1-1; 7 bases are shared with TRBD1. Germline-derived CDR1 and CDR2 are MDHEN and SYDVKM. The CDR3 contains 14 residues. V was clipped by 2 bases and J by 5 bases; unmatched bases: 5.

The chain couples TRBV19 to TRBJ2-2; the match to TRBD2 covers 15 bases. Germline loops: CDR1 LNHDA, CDR2 SQIVND (reference sequence). This CDR3 has 15 residues. J gave up 7 bases and V 7 bases, and 4 bases lay outside the gene matches. The CDR3 here is CASTGLAGGSGELFF. The CDR3 nucleotides are TGTGCCAGTACGGGACTAGCGGGAGGCAGCGGGGAGCTGTTTTTT. The variable domain in full, completed from reference TRBV19 and TRBJ2-2, reads DGGITQSPKYLFRKEGQNVTLSCEQNLNHDAMYWYRQDPGQGLRLIYYSQIVNDFQKGDIAEGYSVSREKKESFPLTVTSAQKNPTAFYLCASTGLAGGSGELFFGEGSRLTVL.

The chain is built from TRBV5-1 and TRBJ2-5; 8 bases are a match to TRBD1. Matching the DNA end better, TRBJ2-7 makes the J call doubtful. The CDR3 totals 15 residues. Germline V lookup: CDR1 SGHRS, CDR2 YFSETQ. The CDR3 nucleotides read TGCGCCAGCAGCTTCGATGGGACAGGATTCTACGAGCAGTACTTC. This codes for CASSFDGTGFYEQYF.

The gene calls are TRBV19 and TRBJ1-1; a weak D match, TRBD1 (6 bases). Looked up from germline, CDR1 is LNHDA and CDR2 is SQIVND (reference sequence). CDR3 length: 16 residues. V was pared by 6 bases and J by 0 bases, with 17 bases between. The chain's CDR3 is CASRTRRTDMNTEAFF. Here the CDR3 DNA reads TGTGCCAGTAGAACCCGCCGGACAGACATGAACACTGAAGCTTTCTTT.

The chain combines TRBV4-3 with TRBJ1-1; no reliable D call. CDR1 and CDR2 (germline): LGHNA, YSLEER. The V gene lost 1 base and the J gene lost 7 bases, with 13 bases spanning the gap. The CDR3 extends over 14 amino acids. The CDR3 loop reads CASSQAEGGIEAFF. For the CDR3, the DNA is TGCGCCAGCAGCCAAGCAGAGGGAGGTATTGAAGCTTTCTTT.